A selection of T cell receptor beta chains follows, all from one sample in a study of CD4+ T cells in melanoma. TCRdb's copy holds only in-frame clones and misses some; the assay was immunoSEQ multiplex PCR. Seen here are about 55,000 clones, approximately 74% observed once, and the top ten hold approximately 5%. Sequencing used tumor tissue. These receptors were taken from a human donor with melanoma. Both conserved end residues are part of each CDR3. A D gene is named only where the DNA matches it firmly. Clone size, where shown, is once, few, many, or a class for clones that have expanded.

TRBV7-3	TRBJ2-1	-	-	CASSEGGNEQFF	TGTGCCAGCAGTGAGGGCGGCAATGAGCAGTTCTTC
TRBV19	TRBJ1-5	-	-	CASSPQGDSGNQPQHF	TGTGCCAGTAGTCCGCAAGGGGACTCGGGCAATCAGCCCCAGCATTTT
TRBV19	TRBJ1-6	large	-	CASSIQTVNSPLHF	TGTGCCAGTAGTATACAGACTGTTAATTCACCCCTCCACTTT
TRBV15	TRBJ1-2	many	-	CATSRGGLGGYTF	TGTGCCACCAGCAGAGGAGGACTCGGGGGCTACACCTTC
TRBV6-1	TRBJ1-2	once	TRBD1	CASTLRGDRVAYTF	TGTGCCAGCACCCTAAGGGGGGACAGGGTCGCCTACACCTTC
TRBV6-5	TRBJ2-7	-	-	CASSYKDRGEQYF	TGTGCCAGCAGTTACAAGGACAGAGGCGAGCAGTACTTC
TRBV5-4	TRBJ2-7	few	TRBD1	CASSRDSPSEQYF	TGTGCCAGCAGCAGGGACAGCCCCAGTGAGCAGTACTTC
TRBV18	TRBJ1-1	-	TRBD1	CASSPRPPGGGGTEAFF	TGTGCCAGCTCACCACGTCCCCCAGGGGGCGGGGGCACTGAAGCTTTCTTT
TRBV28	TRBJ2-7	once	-	CASGTPGGYEQYF	TGTGCCAGTGGGACGCCAGGAGGATACGAGCAGTACTTC
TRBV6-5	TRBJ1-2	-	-	CASRPGPGGGYTF	TGTGCCAGCAGACCCGGGCCCGGGGGTGGCTACACCTTC
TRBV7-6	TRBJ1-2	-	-	CASSLKTHNYGYTF	TGTGCCAGCAGCTTAAAGACCCATAACTATGGCTACACCTTC
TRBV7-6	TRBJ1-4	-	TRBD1	CASSTEAFSQGFNEKLFF	TGTGCCAGCAGCACCGAAGCCTTCTCACAGGGGTTTAATGAAAAACTGTTTTTT
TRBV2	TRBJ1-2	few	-	CASSAAQGVGGYTF	TGTGCCAGCAGTGCCGCACAGGGTGTCGGTGGCTACACCTTC
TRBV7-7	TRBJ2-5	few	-	CASSLEGGETQYF	TGTGCTAGCAGCTTAGAGGGGGGGGAGACCCAGTACTTC
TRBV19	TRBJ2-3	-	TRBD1	CASSFRDRAPRDTQYF	TGTGCCAGTAGTTTCAGGGACAGGGCCCCGCGAGATACGCAGTATTTT
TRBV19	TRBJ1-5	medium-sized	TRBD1	CASSTQHGQGGQPQHF	TGTGCCAGTAGTACCCAACACGGACAGGGGGGACAGCCCCAGCATTTT
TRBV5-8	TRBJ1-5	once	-	CASSLRVGDSQPQHF	TGTGCCAGCAGCTTACGAGTGGGGGATAGTCAGCCCCAGCATTTT
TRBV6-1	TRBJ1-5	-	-	CASSVRGGAGNQPQHF	TGTGCCAGCAGTGTCCGGGGGGGGGCGGGCAATCAGCCCCAGCATTTT
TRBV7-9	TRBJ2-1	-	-	CASSFAGTYNEQFF	TGTGCCAGCAGCTTTGCCGGGACCTACAATGAGCAGTTCTTC
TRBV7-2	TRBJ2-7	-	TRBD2	CASSPGLAGPEQYF	TGTGCCAGCAGCCCGGGACTAGCGGGGCCCGAGCAGTACTTC
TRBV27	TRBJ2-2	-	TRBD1	CASRLQGRGELFF	TGTGCCAGCAGACTACAGGGGCGGGGGGAGCTGTTTTTT
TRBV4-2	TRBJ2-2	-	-	CASSQVGGTNTGELFF	TGTGCCAGCAGCCAAGTCGGCGGGACGAACACCGGGGAGCTGTTTTTT
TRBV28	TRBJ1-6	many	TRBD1	CASGDRGNSPLHF	TGTGCCAGCGGGGACAGGGGTAATTCACCCCTCCACTTT